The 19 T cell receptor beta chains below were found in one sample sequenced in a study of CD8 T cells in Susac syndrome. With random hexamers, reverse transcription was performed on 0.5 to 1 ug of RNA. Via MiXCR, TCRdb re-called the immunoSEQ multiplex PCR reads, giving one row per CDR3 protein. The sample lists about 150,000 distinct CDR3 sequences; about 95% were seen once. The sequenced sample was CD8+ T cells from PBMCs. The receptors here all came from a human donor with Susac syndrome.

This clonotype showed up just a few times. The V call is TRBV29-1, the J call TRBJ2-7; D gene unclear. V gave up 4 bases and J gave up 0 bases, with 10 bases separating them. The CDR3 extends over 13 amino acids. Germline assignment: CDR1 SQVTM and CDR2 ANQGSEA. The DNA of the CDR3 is TGCAGCGTTGTTGGACGGTCCTCCTACGAGCAGTACTTC. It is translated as CSVVGRSSYEQYF.

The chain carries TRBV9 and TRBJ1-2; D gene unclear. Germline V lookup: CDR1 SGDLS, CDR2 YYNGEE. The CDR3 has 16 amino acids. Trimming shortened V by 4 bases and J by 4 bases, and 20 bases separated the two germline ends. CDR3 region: CASSPQVPGIRYGYTF. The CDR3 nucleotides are TGTGCCAGCAGCCCTCAAGTCCCGGGGATTCGCTATGGCTACACCTTC.

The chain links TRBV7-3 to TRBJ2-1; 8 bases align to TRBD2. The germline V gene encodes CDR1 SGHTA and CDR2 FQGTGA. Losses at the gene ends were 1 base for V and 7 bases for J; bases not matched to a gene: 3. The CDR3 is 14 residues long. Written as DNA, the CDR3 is TGTGCCAGCAGCTTAATACCTAGCGGGAATGAGCAGTTCTTC. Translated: CASSLIPSGNEQFF.

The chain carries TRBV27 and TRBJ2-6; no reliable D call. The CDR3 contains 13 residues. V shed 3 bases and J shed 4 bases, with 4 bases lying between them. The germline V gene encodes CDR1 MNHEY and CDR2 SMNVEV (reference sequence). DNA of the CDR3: TGTGCCAGCAGTTTTGTCGGGGCCAACGTCCTGACTTTC. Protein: CASSFVGANVLTF.

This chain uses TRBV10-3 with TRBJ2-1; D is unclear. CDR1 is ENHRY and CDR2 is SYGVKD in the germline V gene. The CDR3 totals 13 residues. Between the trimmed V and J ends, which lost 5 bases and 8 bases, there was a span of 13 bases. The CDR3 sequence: CAISPLDGDEQFF. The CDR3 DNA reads TGTGCCATCAGTCCGCTGGACGGAGATGAGCAGTTCTTC.

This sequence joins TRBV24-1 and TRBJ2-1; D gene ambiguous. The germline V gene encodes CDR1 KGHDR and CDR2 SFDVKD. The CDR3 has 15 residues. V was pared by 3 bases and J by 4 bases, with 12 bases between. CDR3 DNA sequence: TGTGCCACCAGTGATCAAAACGTGGGGTACAATGAGCAGTTCTTC. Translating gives CATSDQNVGYNEQFF.

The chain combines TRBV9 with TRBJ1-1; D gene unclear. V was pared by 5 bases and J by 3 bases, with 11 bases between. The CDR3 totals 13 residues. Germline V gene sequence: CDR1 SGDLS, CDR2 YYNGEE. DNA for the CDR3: TGTGCCAGCAGAGGCGGATTGGACACTGAAGCTTTCTTT. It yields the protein CASRGGLDTEAFF.

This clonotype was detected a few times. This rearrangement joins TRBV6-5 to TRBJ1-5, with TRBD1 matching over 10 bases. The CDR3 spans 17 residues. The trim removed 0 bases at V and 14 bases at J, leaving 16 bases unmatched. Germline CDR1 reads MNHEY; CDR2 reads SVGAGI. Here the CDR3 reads CASSYSKGRDRGSEEHF. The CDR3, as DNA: TGTGCCAGCAGTTACTCGAAGGGCCGGGACAGGGGCTCGGAGGAGCATTTT.

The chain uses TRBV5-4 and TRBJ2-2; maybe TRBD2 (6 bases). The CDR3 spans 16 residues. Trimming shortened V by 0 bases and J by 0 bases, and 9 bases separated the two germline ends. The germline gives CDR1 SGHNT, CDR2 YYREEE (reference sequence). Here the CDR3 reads CASSLGVAANTGELFF. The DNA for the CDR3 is TGTGCCAGCAGCTTGGGGGTAGCGGCGAACACCGGGGAGCTGTTTTTT.

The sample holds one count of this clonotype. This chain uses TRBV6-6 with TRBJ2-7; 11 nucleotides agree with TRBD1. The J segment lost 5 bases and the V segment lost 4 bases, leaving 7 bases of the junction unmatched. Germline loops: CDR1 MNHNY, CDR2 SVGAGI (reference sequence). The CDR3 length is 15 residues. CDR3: CASSSGQGAFNEQYF. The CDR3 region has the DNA TGTGCCAGCAGTTCCGGACAGGGGGCCTTCAACGAGCAGTACTTC.

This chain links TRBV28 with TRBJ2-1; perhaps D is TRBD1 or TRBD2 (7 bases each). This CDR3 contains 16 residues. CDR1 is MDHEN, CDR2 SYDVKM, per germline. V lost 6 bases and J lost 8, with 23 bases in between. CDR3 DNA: TGTGCCAGCAGCCTGGACACAGGGGATGGGAGGGATGAGCAGTTCTTC. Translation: CASSLDTGDGRDEQFF.

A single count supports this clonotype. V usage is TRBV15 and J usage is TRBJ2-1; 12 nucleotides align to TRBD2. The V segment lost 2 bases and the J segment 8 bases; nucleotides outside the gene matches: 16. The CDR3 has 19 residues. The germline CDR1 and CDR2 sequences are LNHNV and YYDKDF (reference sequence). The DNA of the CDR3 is TGTGCCACCAGCAGATACCAGCTGAGACTAGCGGGAGATGAGGATGAGCAGTTCTTC. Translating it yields CATSRYQLRLAGDEDEQFF. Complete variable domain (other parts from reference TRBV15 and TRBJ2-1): DAMVIQNPRYQVTQFGKPVTLSCSQTLNHNVMYWYQQKSSQAPKLLFHYYDKDFNNEADTPDNFQSRRPNTSFCFLDIRSPGLGDTAMYLCATSRYQLRLAGDEDEQFFGPGTRLTVL.

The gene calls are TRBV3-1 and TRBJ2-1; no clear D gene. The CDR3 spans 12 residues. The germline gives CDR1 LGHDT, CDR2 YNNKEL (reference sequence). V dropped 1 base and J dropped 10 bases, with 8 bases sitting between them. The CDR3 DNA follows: TGTGCCAGCAGCCAAGGGAGCGCAGAGCAGTTCTTC. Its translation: CASSQGSAEQFF.

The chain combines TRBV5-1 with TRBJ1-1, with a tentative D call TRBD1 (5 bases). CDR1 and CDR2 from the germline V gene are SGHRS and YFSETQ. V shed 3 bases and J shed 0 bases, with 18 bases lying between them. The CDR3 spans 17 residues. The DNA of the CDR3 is TGCGCCAGCAGCTGGGACCCCGGGACTGTGATGAACACTGAAGCTTTCTTT. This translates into CASSWDPGTVMNTEAFF.

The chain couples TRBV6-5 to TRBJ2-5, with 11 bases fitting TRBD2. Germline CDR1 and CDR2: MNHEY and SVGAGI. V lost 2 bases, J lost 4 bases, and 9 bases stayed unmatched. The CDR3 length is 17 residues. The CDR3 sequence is CASSYTTLAGEGETQYF. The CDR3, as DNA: TGTGCCAGCAGTTACACGACACTAGCGGGAGAAGGAGAGACCCAGTACTTC.

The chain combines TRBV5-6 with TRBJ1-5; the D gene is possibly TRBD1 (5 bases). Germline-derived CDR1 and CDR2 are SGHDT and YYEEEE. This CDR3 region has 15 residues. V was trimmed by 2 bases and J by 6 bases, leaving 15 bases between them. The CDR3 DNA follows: TGTGCCAGCAGCTTCGGGACCATTGGTAGTCAGCCCCAGCATTTT. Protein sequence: CASSFGTIGSQPQHF.

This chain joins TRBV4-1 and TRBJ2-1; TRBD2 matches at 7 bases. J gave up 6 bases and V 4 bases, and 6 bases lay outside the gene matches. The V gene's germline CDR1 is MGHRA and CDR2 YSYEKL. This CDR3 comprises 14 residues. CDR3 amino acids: CASSLSPSGNEQFF. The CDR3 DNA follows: TGCGCCAGCAGCCTAAGTCCTAGCGGCAATGAGCAGTTCTTC.

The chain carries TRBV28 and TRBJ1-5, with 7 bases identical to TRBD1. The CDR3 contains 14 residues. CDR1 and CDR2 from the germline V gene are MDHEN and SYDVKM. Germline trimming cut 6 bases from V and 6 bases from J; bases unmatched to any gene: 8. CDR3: CASSYVTGLQPQHF. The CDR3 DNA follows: TGTGCCAGCAGCTATGTGACAGGGCTTCAGCCCCAGCATTTT.

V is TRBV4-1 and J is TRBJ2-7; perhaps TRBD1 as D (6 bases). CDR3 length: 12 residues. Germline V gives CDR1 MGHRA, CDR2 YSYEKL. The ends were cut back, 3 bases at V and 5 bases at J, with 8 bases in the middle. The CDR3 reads CASSHRGNEQYF. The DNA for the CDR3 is TGCGCCAGCAGCCACAGGGGAAACGAGCAGTACTTC.